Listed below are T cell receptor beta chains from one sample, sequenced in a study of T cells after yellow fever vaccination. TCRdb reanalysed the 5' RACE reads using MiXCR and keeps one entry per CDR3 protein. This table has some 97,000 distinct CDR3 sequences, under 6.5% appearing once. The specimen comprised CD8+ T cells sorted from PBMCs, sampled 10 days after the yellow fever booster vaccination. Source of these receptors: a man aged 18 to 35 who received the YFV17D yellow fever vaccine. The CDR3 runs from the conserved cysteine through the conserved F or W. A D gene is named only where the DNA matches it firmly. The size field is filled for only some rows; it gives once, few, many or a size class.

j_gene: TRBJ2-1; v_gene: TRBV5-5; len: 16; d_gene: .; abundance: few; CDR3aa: CASSLSTRGNYNEQFF; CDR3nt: TGTGCCAGCAGCTTGAGTACCAGGGGAAATTACAATGAGCAGTTCTTC
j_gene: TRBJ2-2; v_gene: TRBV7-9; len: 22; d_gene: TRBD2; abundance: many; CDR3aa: CASSSTEPLLVNGGKNTGELFF; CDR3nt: TGTGCCAGCAGCTCCACAGAACCTTTACTTGTAAACGGGGGGAAGAACACCGGGGAGCTGTTTTTT
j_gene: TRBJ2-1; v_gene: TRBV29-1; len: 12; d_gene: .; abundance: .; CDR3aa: CSVGGFADEQFF; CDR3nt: TGCAGCGTTGGGGGTTTCGCGGATGAGCAGTTCTTC
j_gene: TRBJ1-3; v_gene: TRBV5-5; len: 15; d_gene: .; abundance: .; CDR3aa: CASSSDPEGGNTIYF; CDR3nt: TGTGCCAGCAGCTCGGACCCCGAGGGAGGAAACACCATATATTTT
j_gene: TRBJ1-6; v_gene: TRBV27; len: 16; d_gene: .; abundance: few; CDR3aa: CASSLSGGDYNSPLHF; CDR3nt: TGTGCCAGCAGTTTATCAGGGGGTGATTATAATTCACCCCTCCACTTT
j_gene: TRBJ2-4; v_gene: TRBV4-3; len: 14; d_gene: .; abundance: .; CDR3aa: CASSQGQATGIQYF; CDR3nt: TGCGCCAGCAGCCAAGGACAGGCCACCGGCATTCAGTACTTC
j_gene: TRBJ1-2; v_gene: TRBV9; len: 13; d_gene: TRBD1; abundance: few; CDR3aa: CASSVVQGQGYTF; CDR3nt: TGTGCCAGCAGCGTAGTTCAGGGACAGGGCTACACCTTC
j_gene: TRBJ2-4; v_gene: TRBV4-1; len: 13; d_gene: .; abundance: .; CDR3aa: CASSQAGSNIQYF; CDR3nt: TGCGCCAGCAGCCAAGCGGGATCAAACATTCAGTACTTC
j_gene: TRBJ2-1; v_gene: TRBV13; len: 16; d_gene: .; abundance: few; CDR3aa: CASSLGRLAGDNEQFF; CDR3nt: TGTGCCAGCAGCTTAGGACGGCTGGCCGGGGACAATGAGCAGTTCTTC
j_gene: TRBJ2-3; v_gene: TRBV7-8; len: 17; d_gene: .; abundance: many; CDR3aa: CASRPPPGQELADTQYF; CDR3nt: TGTGCCAGCAGGCCACCTCCGGGACAAGAGCTTGCAGATACGCAGTATTTT
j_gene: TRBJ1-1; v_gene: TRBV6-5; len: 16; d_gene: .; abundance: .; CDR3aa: CASSYRAGEANTEAFF; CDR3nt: TGTGCCAGCAGTTACCGGGCCGGGGAGGCGAACACTGAAGCTTTCTTT
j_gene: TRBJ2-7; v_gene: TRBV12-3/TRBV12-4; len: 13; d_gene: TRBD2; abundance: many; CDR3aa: CASSPGGAAEQYF; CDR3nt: TGTGCCAGCAGCCCCGGGGGGGCTGCCGAGCAGTACTTC
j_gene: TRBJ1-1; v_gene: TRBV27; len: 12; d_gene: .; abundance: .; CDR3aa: CASSPPGAEAFF; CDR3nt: TGTGCCAGCAGTCCCCCCGGGGCAGAAGCTTTCTTT
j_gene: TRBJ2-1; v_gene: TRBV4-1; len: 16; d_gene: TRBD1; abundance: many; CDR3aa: CASSHEGTGDYNEQFF; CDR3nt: TGCGCCAGCAGCCACGAAGGGACAGGGGACTACAATGAGCAGTTCTTC
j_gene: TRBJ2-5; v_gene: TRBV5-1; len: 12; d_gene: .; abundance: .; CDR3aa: CASSFIGETQYF; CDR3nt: TGCGCCAGCAGCTTTATTGGAGAGACCCAGTACTTC
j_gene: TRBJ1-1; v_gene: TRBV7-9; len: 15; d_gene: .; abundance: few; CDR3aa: CASSQTRQKNTEAFF; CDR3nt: TGTGCCAGCAGCCAGACCCGACAGAAGAACACTGAAGCTTTCTTT
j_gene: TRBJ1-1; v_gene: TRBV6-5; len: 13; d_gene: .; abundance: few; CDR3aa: CASSYRSYTEAFF; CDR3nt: TGTGCCAGCAGTTATAGGTCGTACACTGAAGCTTTCTTT
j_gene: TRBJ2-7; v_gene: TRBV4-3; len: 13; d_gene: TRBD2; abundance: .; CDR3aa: CASSQGRGWEQYF; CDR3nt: TGCGCCAGCAGCCAAGGGCGGGGGTGGGAGCAGTACTTC
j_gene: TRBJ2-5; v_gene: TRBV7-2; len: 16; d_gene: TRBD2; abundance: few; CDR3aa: CASSYIAGADQETQYF; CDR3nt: TGTGCCAGCAGCTATATAGCGGGGGCGGACCAAGAGACCCAGTACTTC
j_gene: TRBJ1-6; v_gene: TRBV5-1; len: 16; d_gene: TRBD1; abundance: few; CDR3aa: CASSAQGDPYNSPLHF; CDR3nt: TGCGCCAGCAGCGCTCAGGGGGACCCCTATAATTCACCCCTCCACTTT
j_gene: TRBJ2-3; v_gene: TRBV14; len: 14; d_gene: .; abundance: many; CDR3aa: CASSGDSWADTQYF; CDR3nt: TGTGCCAGCAGCGGGGACTCCTGGGCAGATACGCAGTATTTT
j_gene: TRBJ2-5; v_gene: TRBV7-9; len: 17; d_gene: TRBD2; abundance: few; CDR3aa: CASSLISGGPWGETQYF; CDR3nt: TGTGCCAGCAGCTTAATCAGCGGGGGGCCCTGGGGAGAGACCCAGTACTTC
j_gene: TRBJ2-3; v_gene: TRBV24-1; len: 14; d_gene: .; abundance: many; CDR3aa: CATSGGEHTDTQYF; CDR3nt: TGTGCCACCAGTGGAGGGGAGCACACAGATACGCAGTATTTT
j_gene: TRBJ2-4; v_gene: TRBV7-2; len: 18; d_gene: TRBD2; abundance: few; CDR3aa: CASSPGELAGLAKNIQYF; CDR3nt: TGTGCCAGCAGCCCCGGGGAACTAGCGGGACTAGCCAAAAACATTCAGTACTTC
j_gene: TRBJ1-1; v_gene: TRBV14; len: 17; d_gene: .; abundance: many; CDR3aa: CASSSIYEGGTGTEAFF; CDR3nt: TGTGCCAGCAGCTCTATTTACGAAGGGGGGACGGGCACTGAAGCTTTCTTT
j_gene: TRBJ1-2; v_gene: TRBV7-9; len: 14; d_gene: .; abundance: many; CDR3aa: CASSMGPGNYGYTF; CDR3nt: TGTGCCAGCAGTATGGGGCCCGGAAACTATGGCTACACCTTC
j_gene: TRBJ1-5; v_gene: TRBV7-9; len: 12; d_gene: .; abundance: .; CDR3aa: CASSFDSQPQHF; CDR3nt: TGTGCCAGCAGCTTTGACTCCCAGCCCCAGCATTTT
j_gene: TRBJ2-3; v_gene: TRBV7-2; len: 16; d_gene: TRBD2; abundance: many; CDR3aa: CASSLPTSGGTDTQYF; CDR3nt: TGTGCCAGCAGCCTCCCGACTAGCGGGGGGACAGATACGCAGTATTTT
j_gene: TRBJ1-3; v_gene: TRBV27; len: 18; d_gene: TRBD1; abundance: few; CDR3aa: CASSPGQGVLGTGNTIYF; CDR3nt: TGTGCCAGCAGTCCGGGACAGGGGGTACTCGGTACTGGAAACACCATATATTTT
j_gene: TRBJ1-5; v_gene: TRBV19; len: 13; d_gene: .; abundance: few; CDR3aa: CASSIGPGQPQHF; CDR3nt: TGTGCCAGTAGTATTGGGCCGGGCCAGCCCCAGCATTTT
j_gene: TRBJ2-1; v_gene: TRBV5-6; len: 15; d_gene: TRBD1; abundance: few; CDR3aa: CASSSGQGPHNEQFF; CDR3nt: TGTGCCAGCAGCTCGGGACAGGGGCCCCACAATGAGCAGTTCTTC
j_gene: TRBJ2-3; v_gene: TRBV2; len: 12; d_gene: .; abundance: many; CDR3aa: CASSEASDTQYF; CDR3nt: TGTGCCAGCAGTGAAGCGTCAGATACGCAGTATTTT
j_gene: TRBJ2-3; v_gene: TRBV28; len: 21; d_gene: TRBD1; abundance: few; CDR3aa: CASSFLAGQGTAGWGPDTQYF; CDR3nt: TGTGCCAGCAGTTTCCTCGCTGGACAGGGCACAGCTGGGTGGGGACCAGATACGCAGTATTTT
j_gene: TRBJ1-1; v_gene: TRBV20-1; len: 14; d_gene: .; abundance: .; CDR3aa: CSARLVDLNTEAFF; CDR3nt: TGCAGTGCTAGGTTGGTAGACTTGAACACTGAAGCTTTCTTT
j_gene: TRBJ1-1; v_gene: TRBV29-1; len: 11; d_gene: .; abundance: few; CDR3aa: CSADRNTEAFF; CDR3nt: TGCAGCGCCGACAGGAACACTGAAGCTTTCTTT
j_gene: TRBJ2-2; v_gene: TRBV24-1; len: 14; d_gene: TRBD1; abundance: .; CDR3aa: CATSETGFTGELFF; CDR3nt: TGTGCCACCAGTGAGACAGGGTTCACCGGGGAGCTGTTTTTT
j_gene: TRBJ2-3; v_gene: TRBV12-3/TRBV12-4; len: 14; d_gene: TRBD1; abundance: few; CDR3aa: CASSLQGAEDTQYF; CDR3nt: TGTGCCAGCAGTTTACAGGGGGCTGAAGATACGCAGTATTTT
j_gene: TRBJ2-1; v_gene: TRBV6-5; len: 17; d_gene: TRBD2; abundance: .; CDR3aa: CASSSGAGEQSYNEQFF; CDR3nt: TGTGCCAGCAGTTCGGGAGCGGGGGAGCAGTCCTACAATGAGCAGTTCTTC
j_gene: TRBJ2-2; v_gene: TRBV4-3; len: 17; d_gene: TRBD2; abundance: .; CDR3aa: CASSQAVAGVWTGELFF; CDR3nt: TGCGCCAGCAGCCAAGCCGTAGCGGGGGTTTGGACCGGGGAGCTGTTTTTT
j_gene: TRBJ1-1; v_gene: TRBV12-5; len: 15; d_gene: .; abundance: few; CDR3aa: CASGSPVGRDTEAFF; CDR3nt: TGTGCTAGTGGTTCCCCGGTCGGGAGGGACACTGAAGCTTTCTTT
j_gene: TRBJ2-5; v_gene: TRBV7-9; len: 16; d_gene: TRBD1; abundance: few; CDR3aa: CASSSRTGYLAETQYF; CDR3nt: TGTGCCAGCAGCTCCCGGACAGGCTATCTTGCAGAGACCCAGTACTTC
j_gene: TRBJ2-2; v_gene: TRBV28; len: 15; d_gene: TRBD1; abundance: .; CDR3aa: CASNHRDRGTGELFF; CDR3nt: TGTGCCAGCAACCACCGAGACAGGGGCACCGGGGAGCTGTTTTTT
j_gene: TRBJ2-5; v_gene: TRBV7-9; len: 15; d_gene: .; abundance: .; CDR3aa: CASSPPGVYQETQYF; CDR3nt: TGTGCCAGCAGCCCGCCAGGAGTGTACCAAGAGACCCAGTACTTC
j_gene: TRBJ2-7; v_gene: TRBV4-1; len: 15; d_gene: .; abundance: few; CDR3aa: CASSQGSTEIYEQYF; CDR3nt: TGCGCCAGCAGCCAAGGGTCGACGGAAATCTACGAGCAGTACTTC
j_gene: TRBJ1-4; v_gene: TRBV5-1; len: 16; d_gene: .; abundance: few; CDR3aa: CASSRHETSDNEKLFF; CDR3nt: TGCGCCAGCAGCAGGCATGAAACGTCAGATAATGAAAAACTGTTTTTT
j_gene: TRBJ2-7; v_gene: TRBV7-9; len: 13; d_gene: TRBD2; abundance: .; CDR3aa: CATTAGGSYEQYF; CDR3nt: TGTGCTACCACAGCGGGGGGCTCCTACGAGCAGTACTTC
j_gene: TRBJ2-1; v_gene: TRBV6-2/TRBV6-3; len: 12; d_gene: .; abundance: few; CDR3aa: CASSYDARGQFF; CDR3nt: TGTGCCAGCAGTTACGACGCCCGGGGGCAGTTCTTC
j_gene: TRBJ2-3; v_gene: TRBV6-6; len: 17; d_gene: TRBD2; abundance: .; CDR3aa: CASTLGLAGRSTDTQYF; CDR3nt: TGTGCCAGCACCCTAGGACTAGCGGGAAGGAGCACAGATACGCAGTATTTT
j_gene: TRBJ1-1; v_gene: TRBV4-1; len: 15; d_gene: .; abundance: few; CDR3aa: CASSRSGERSTEAFF; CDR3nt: TGCGCCAGCAGCCGGTCGGGGGAGAGGAGCACTGAAGCTTTCTTT
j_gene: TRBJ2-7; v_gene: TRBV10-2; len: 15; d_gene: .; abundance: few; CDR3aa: CASSERTTPSYEQYF; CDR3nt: TGCGCCAGCAGTGAGAGGACAACCCCATCCTACGAGCAGTACTTC
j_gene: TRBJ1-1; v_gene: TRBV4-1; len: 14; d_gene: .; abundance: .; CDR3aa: CASSPRGPNTEAFF; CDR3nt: TGCGCCAGCAGCCCCCGTGGCCCGAACACTGAAGCTTTCTTT
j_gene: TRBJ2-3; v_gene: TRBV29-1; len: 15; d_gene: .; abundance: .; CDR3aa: CSVEDKSRGTDTQYF; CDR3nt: TGCAGCGTTGAAGATAAGAGCAGGGGCACAGATACGCAGTATTTT
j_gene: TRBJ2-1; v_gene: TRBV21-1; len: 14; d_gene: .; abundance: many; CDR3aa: CASSKAPGGNEQFF; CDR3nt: TGTGCCAGCAGCAAAGCTCCAGGAGGGAATGAGCAGTTCTTC
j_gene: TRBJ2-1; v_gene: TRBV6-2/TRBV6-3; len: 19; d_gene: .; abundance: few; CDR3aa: CASSFANRVQGGSYNEQFF; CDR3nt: TGTGCCAGCAGTTTTGCTAACAGGGTCCAAGGAGGGTCCTACAATGAGCAGTTCTTC
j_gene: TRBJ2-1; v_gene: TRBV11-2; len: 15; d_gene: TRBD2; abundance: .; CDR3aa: CASSEGTSGGDEQFF; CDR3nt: TGTGCCAGCAGCGAAGGGACTAGCGGGGGCGATGAGCAGTTCTTC
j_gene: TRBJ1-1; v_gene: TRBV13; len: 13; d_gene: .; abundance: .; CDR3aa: CASSLGGPGEAFF; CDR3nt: TGTGCCAGCAGCTTAGGGGGGCCGGGTGAAGCTTTCTTT
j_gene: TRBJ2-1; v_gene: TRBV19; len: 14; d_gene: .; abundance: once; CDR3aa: CASSRDSPNNEQFF; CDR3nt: TGTGCCAGTAGTAGAGACAGCCCGAACAATGAGCAGTTCTTC
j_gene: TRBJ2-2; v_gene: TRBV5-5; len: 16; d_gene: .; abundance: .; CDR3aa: CASSLAGRTAAGELFF; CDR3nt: TGTGCCAGCAGCTTGGCCGGGAGGACAGCTGCCGGGGAGCTGTTTTTT